This T cell receptor beta chain was obtained from a study of naive and memory T cell subsets. V was clipped by 6 bases and J by 5 bases, with 14 bases between them. The CDR3 has 14 amino acids. Germline CDR1 reads MDHEN; CDR2 reads SYDVKM. Overnight CMV lysate stimulation of fresh PBMCs defined donor CMV status by CD4+ IFNgamma. Cells stained for CD3, CD4, CD8, CD45RA, CD27 and viability were sorted into four CD45RA/CD27 subsets. The beta constant-region primer was an equimolar mix of two oligonucleotides covering TRBC1 and TRBC2. Ligated cDNA was amplified by four rounds of PCR with nested alpha and beta constant-region primers and SP2. An oligonucleotide with the SP2 primer and a 12-nucleotide UMI was ligated to the cDNA 3' end. MiXCR, run by TCRdb on the UMI-ligation and nested PCR reads, gives a single entry per CDR3 protein. This sample has 10,000 or so distinct CDR3 sequences, with roughly 6% found just once.

This clonotype was seen many times. This TCR was recovered from a human donor in good health. This sequence joins TRBV28 and TRBJ2-1; D is unresolved. The specimen was CD4+ TEMRA cells from blood. Subset described: effector memory re-expressing CD45RA, CD45RA+ CD27-. CDR3 nucleotides: TGTGCCAGCAGCTTTAGAAACACCCACAATGAGCAGTTCTTC. Translating it yields CASSFRNTHNEQFF. Variable domain in full (rest from reference TRBV28 and TRBJ2-1): DVKVTQSSRYLVKRTGEKVFLECVQDMDHENMFWYRQDPGLGLRLIYFSYDVKMKEKGDIPEGYSVSREKKERFSLILESASTNQTSMYLCASSFRNTHNEQFFGPGTRLTVL.